One sample yielded the 2 T cell receptor beta chains listed below, sequenced in a study of OX40 agonist ivuxolimab in advanced cancers. The assay was immunoSEQ multiplex PCR, and TCRdb's table has in-frame clones only and misses some. The data contain some 38,000 clones, about 90% of them singletons. Sequencing used CD4+ or CD8+ T cells sorted from blood, obtained in a trial of the OX40 agonist ivuxolimab. These receptors came from an adult with an advanced solid tumor such as melanoma, head and neck, liver or kidney cancer.

The sample holds one count of this clone. The V call is TRBV4-1, the J call TRBJ2-7; D uncertain. The V gene's germline CDR1 is MGHRA and CDR2 YSYEKL. Trimming pared 1 base from V and 6 bases from J, leaving 13 bases between. The CDR3 runs to 14 residues. CDR3 amino acids: CASSQVGSASEQYF. Written as DNA, the CDR3 is TGCGCCAGCAGCCAAGTGGGCTCCGCCTCCGAGCAGTACTTC.

The sample holds a few counts of this clone. The rearrangement uses TRBV6-5 and TRBJ1-5; D is possibly TRBD1 (5 bases). This CDR3 comprises 14 residues. V was shortened by 7 bases and J by 7 bases, with 17 bases between the two germline ends. Germline CDR1 is MNHEY and CDR2 is SVGAGI. The CDR3 loop reads CASTWDLTRQPQHF. The CDR3 region has the DNA TGTGCCAGCACTTGGGACCTCACCAGGCAGCCCCAGCATTTT.